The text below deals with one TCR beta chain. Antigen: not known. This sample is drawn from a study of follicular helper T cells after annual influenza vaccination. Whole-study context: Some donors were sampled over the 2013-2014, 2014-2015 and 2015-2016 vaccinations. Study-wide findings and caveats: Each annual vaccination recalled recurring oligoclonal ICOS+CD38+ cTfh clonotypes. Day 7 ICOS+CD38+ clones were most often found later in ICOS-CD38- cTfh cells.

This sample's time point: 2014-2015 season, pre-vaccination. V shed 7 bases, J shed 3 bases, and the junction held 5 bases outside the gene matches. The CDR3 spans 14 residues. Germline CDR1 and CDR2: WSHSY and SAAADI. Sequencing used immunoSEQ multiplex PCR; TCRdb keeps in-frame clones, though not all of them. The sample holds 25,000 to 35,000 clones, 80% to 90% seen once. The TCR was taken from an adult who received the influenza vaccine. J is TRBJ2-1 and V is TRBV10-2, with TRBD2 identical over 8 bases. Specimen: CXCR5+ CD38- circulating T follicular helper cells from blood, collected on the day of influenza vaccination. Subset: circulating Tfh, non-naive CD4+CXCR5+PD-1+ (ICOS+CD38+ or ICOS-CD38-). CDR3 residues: CASKRRGDYNEQFF. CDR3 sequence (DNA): TGCGCCAGCAAGCGGCGGGGGGACTACAATGAGCAGTTCTTC.